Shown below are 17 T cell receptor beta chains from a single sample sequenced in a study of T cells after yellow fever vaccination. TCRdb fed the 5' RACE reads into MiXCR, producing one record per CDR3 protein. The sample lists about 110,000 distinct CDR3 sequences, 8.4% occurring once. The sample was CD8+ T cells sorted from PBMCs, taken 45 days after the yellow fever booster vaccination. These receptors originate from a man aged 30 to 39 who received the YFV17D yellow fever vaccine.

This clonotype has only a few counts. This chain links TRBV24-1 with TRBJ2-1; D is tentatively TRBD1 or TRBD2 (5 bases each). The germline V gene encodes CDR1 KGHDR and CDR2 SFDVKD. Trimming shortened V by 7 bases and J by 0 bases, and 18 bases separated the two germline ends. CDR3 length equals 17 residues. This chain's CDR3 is CATSDGTLGGSYNEQFF. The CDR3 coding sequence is TGTGCCACCAGCGATGGGACCCTTGGAGGCTCCTACAATGAGCAGTTCTTC.

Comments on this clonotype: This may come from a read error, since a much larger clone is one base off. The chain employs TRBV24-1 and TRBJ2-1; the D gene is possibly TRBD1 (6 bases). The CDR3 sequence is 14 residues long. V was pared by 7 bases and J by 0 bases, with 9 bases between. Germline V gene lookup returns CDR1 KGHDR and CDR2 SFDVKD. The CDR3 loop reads CATRGGPSYNEQFF. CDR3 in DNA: TGTGCCACCAGAGGGGGACCCTCCTACAATGAGCAGTTCTTC.

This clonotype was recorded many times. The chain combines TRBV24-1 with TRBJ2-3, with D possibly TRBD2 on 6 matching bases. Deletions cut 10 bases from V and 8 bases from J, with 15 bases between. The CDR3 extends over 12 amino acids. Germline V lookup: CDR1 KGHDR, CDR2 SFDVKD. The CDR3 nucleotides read TGTGCCACAGAGGGCCCGGAGGGTACGCAGTATTTT. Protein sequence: CATEGPEGTQYF.

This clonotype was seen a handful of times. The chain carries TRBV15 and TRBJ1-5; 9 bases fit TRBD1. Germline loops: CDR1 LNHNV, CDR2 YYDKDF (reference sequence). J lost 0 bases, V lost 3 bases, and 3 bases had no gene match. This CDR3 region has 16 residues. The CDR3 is CATSRDRGTSNQPQHF. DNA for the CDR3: TGTGCCACCAGCAGGGACAGGGGAACTAGCAATCAGCCCCAGCATTTT.

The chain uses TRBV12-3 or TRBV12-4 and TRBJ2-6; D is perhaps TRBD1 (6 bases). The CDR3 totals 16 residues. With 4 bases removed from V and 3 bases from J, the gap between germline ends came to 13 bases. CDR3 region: CASSSEMGHGANVLTF. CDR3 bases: TGTGCCAGCAGTTCGGAAATGGGACATGGGGCCAACGTCCTGACTTTC.

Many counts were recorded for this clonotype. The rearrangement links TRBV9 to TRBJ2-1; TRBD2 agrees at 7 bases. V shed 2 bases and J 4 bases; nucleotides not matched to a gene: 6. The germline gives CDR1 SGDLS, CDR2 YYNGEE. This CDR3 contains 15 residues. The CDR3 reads CASSVSGPGYNEQFF. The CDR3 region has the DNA TGTGCCAGCAGCGTTAGCGGGCCAGGTTACAATGAGCAGTTCTTC.

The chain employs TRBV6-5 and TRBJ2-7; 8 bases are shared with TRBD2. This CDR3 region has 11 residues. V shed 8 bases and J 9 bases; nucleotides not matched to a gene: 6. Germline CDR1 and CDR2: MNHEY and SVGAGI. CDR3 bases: TGTGCCAGCTACGGGGGGGCTTGGCAGTACTTC. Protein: CASYGGAWQYF.

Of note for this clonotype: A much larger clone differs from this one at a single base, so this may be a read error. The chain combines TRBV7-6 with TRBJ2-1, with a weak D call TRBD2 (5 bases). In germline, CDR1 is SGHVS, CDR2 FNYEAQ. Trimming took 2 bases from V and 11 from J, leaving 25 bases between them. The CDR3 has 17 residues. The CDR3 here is CASSLNARGPSPNKQFF. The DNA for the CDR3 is TGTGCCAGCAGCTTAAACGCGCGAGGGCCCTCTCCAAATAAGCAGTTCTTC.

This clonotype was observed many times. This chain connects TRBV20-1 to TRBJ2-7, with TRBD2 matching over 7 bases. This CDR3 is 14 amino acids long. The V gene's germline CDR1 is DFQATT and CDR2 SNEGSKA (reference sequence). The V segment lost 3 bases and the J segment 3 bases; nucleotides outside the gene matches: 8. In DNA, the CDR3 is TGCAGTGCTAGCGTCTCGGGACTAATCTACGAGCAGTACTTC. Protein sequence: CSASVSGLIYEQYF.

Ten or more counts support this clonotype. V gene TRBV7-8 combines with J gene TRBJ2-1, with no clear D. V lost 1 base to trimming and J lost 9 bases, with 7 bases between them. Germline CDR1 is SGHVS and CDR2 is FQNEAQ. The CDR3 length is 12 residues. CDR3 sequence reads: CASSLGRSEQFF. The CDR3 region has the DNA TGTGCCAGCAGCTTAGGCCGTAGTGAGCAGTTCTTC.

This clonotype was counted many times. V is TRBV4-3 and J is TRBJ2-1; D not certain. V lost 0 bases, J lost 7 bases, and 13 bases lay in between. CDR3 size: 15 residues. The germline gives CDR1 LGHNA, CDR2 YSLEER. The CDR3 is CASSQEGLGMNEQFF. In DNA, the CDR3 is TGCGCCAGCAGCCAAGAAGGATTGGGTATGAATGAGCAGTTCTTC.

CDR3 nucleotide sequence: TGTGCCATCCCACGGTCGGGTTACGAGCAGTACTTC. This gives the protein CAIPRSGYEQYF. This rearrangement joins TRBV2 to TRBJ2-7, with D unclear. Germline loops: CDR1 SNHLY, CDR2 FYNNEI. The V end was cut by 10 bases, the J end by 4 bases, with 14 bases between. The CDR3 spans 12 residues.

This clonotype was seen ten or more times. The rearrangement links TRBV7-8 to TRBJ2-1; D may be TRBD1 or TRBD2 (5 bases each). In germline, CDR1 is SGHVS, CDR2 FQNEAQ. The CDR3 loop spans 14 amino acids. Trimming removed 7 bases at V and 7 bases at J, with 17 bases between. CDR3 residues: CASTGARNKNEQFF. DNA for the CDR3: TGTGCCAGCACCGGGGCACGGAATAAGAATGAGCAGTTCTTC.

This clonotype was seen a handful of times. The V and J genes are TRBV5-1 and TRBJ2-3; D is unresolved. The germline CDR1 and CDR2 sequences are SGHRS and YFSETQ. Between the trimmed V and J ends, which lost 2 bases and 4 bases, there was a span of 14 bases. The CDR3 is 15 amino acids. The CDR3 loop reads CASSFQLPGADTQYF. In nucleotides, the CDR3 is TGCGCCAGCAGCTTCCAACTGCCAGGCGCAGATACGCAGTATTTT.

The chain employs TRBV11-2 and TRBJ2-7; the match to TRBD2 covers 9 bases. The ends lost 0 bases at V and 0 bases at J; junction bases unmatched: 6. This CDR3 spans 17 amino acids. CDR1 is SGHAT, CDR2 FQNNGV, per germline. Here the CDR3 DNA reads TGTGCCAGCAGCTTAGATCTTGCGGGAGGGCTCTCCTACGAGCAGTACTTC. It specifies CASSLDLAGGLSYEQYF.

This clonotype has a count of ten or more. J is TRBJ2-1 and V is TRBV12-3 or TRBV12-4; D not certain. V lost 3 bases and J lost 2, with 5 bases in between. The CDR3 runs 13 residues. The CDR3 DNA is TGTGCCAGCAGTTTGACACCCTACAATGAGCAGTTCTTC. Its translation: CASSLTPYNEQFF.

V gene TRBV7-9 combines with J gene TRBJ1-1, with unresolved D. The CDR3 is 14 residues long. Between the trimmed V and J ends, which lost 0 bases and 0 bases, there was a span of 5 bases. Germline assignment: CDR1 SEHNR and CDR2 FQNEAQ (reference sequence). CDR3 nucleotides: TGTGCCAGCAGCTTAGCGCGGTTGAACACTGAAGCTTTCTTT. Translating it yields CASSLARLNTEAFF.